The sample holds a few counts of the clone carrying this T cell receptor beta chain. As yet, its antigen is unknown. These data are taken from a study of cytomegalovirus exposure and HLA in healthy donors. Study as a whole: Early released data comprised tens of millions of unique TCRs from HLA-typed donors.

Vbeta (60) and Jbeta (13) primers were used in the PCR. The data were produced by immunoSEQ multiplex PCR, yet TCRdb's version contains in-frame clones alone and is incomplete. The table shows 100,000 to 120,000 clones, with 69% occurring only once. This CDR3 spans 17 amino acids. V was trimmed by 0 bases and J by 5 bases, leaving 17 bases between them. Germline V CDR1 and CDR2: SGHRS, YFSETQ. Healthy people donating bone marrow made up the donors. Study-wide points: Researchers catalogued roughly 170 TCR beta chains as cytomegalovirus-associated. A later analysis reported that several of the most significant clusters appeared to be linked to common viral pathogens, among them Epstein-Barr virus.

The chain combines TRBV5-1 with TRBJ2-2, with D possibly being TRBD1 (6 bases). The sequencing input was PBMCs. The sequence derives from a young man in good health and CMV-seronegative. CDR3 protein: CASSLERGMSLTGELFF. Here the CDR3 DNA reads TGCGCCAGCAGCTTGGAGAGGGGGATGAGCTTGACCGGGGAGCTGTTTTTT.